This T cell receptor (beta chain) was identified during a study of T cell responses to AZD1222 COVID-19 vaccine. Germline V gene sequence: CDR1 MNHEY, CDR2 SVGAGI. The CDR3 contains 12 residues. Trimming removed 8 bases from V and 2 bases from J, with 10 bases in between. Method: immunoSEQ multiplex PCR; TCRdb's copy keeps in-frame clones and lacks some. The sample gives 150,000 to 200,000 clones, about 90% of which show up once; around 0.98% is in the top ten. Second doses at about 4 or about 12 weeks were pooled. Study findings and constraints: Only five or six people who got AZD1222 tested seropositive at baseline. No repertoire was sampled before or during the peak T cell response, only after it.

Note on this clone: Its antigen is currently unknown.

The receptor was isolated from an adult who received the AZD1222 COVID-19 vaccine. V usage is TRBV6-5 and J usage is TRBJ2-7, with D possibly being TRBD1 (6 bases). Source: peripheral blood, taken 28 days after the second AZD1222 dose. The CDR3 DNA sequence: TGTGCCAGCCGGGACACCACCTACGAGCAGTACTTC. It specifies CASRDTTYEQYF.